A selection of T cell receptor beta chains follows, all from one sample in a study of shared clonotypes between healthy human individuals. The data were produced by immunoSEQ multiplex PCR, yet TCRdb's version contains in-frame clones alone and is incomplete. The table shows under 850,000 clones, with nearly 95% occurring only once. The sequencing sample was made of naive CD8+ T cells sorted from blood. All receptors come from a man aged 25 to 45 in good health. Both conserved end residues are part of each CDR3. Fields, in order: J gene, V gene, D gene, clone size, CDR3 DNA, CDR3 protein. The D gene is left open where the match is weak. For some rows the clone size is stated as once, few or many, or as a class when expanded; others skip it.

TRBJ2-7	TRBV28	TRBD1	.	TGTGCCAGCACTTTTTTTCTGACAGGGGGGAGGAACGAGCAGTACTTC	CASTFFLTGGRNEQYF
TRBJ2-7	TRBV10-3	.	.	TGTGCCATCAGTGACCCGACAGTATTTAGCGGCTACGAGCAGTACTTC	CAISDPTVFSGYEQYF
TRBJ2-1	TRBV10-2	TRBD2	.	TGCGCCAGCAGTGAGCCCCGGCTAGCGGGTCCGGACGATGAGCAGTTCTTC	CASSEPRLAGPDDEQFF
TRBJ2-2	TRBV4-1	.	.	TGCGCCAGCAACTTGGAGGGGTTAACCGGGGAGCTGTTTTTT	CASNLEGLTGELFF
TRBJ2-4	TRBV7-2	TRBD1	.	TGTGCCAGCAGCAACTCGAGGACAGGGGCCCTAGCCAAAAACATTCAGTACTTC	CASSNSRTGALAKNIQYF
TRBJ2-1	TRBV7-9	.	.	TGTGCCAGCAGCTTAGAGTTGGTCTTC	CASSLELVF
TRBJ2-1	TRBV29-1	.	once	TGCAGCGTTGATGGTGGTTCCTACAATGAGCAGTTCTTC	CSVDGGSYNEQFF
TRBJ2-7	TRBV2	.	once	TGTGCCAGCAGTGAACTAGCCAGATACGAGCAGTACTTC	CASSELARYEQYF
TRBJ1-2	TRBV28	TRBD1	.	TGTGCCAGCAGCCGATTGGGGACAGGGTATGGCTACACCTTC	CASSRLGTGYGYTF
TRBJ2-7	TRBV14	TRBD1	.	TGTGCCAGCAGCCCGGTAGGACAGGGTATCAACGAGCAGTACTTC	CASSPVGQGINEQYF
TRBJ1-1	TRBV7-9	.	.	TGTGCCAGTCGGACAGTCACTGAAGCTTTCTTT	CASRTVTEAFF
TRBJ2-5	TRBV9	.	once	TGTGCCAGCAGCGTACTAGCCCTGAGTCCCCAGTACTTC	CASSVLALSPQYF
TRBJ2-5	TRBV7-2	.	once	TGTGCCAGCAGCTCGAGGGCCACCGCGTTCGAGACCCAGTACTTC	CASSSRATAFETQYF
TRBJ1-5	TRBV28	.	.	TGTGCCAGCAGTTTACTTCTCCCCGACGGGAGCAATCAGCCCCAGCATTTT	CASSLLLPDGSNQPQHF
TRBJ1-3	TRBV7-9	.	.	TGTGCCAGCAGCTCGACAGTTTCGAGCTCTGGAAACACCATATATTTT	CASSSTVSSSGNTIYF
TRBJ2-1	TRBV27	.	.	TGTGCCAGCAGTAATGGAGGACCCCGGGAGCAGTTCTTC	CASSNGGPREQFF
TRBJ2-1	TRBV19	TRBD2	.	TGTGCCAGTAGTTTCGGGACTAGCGGTCGTAGTACGTACAATGAGCAGTTCTTC	CASSFGTSGRSTYNEQFF
TRBJ2-1	TRBV2	.	.	TGTGCCAGCAGACTCGCGGGATTCCCCAATGAGCAGTTCTTC	CASRLAGFPNEQFF
TRBJ2-2	TRBV27	.	once	TGTGCCAGCAGTTTAATTTACAGGGTAAACACCGGGGAGCTGTTTTTT	CASSLIYRVNTGELFF
TRBJ2-1	TRBV7-2	TRBD2	once	TGTGCCAGCACCCCCTGGGGCGGGAGCTCCTACAATGAGCAGTTCTTC	CASTPWGGSSYNEQFF